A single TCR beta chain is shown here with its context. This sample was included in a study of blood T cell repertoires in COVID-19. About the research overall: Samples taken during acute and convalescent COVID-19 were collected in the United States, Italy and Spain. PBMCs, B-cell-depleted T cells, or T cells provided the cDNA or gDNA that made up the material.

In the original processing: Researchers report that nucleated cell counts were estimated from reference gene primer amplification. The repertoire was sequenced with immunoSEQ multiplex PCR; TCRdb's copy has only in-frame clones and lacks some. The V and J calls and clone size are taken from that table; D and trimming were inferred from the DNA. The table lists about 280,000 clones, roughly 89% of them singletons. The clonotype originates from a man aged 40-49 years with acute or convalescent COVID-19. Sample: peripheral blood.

CDR3 sequence reads: CASSFNRENSYGYTF. CDR3 in DNA: TGTGCCAGCAGCTTCAACAGGGAGAATTCTTATGGCTACACCTTC. The chain carries TRBV5-8 and TRBJ1-2, with D maybe TRBD1 (6 bases). Trimming shortened V by 2 bases and J by 5 bases, and 16 bases separated the two germline ends. CDR1 is SGHTS and CDR2 is YDEGEE in the germline V gene. CDR3 length: 15 residues.